This T cell receptor beta chain emerged from a study of cytomegalovirus exposure and HLA in healthy donors. Study-level results: Later work showed greater clonal expansion in HLA-associated TCR beta chains than in equally common others.

V was trimmed by 0 bases and J by 4 bases, leaving 7 bases between them. The CDR3 is 13 amino acids. The V gene's germline CDR1 is SGHNT and CDR2 YYREEE (reference sequence). A multiplex PCR was run with 60 Vbeta primers and 13 Jbeta primers. The table came from immunoSEQ multiplex PCR; TCRdb's copy has only in-frame clones and leaves some out. The data contain about 130,000 clones, around 9% of them singletons. Turning to this clone: Its target is unknown.

This clonotype originated in a man aged 35 to 55 in good health and CMV-seronegative. Sequencing used PBMCs. V gene TRBV5-4 combines with J gene TRBJ2-5; no reliable D call. The CDR3 loop is CASSLGVLETQYF. In nucleotides, the CDR3 is TGTGCCAGCAGCTTGGGAGTTCTAGAGACCCAGTACTTC.